A single sample is the source of the 15 T cell receptor beta chains below, sequenced in a study of blood T cells in healthy people across ages (dated by TCRdb to the mid-2010s). The library was built by means of 5' RACE. The sample was run on an Illumina HiSeq 2500. A second PCR of roughly 7 to 11 cycles was performed with a sample-barcoded 5' primer and a J-beta primer mix. TCRdb applied fastp at Q25 and MiXCR to the public reads, then kept only in-frame beta chains. Under each unique CDR3 protein, matching rows form one entry showing the most common genes and DNA. The sample yields some 900,000 distinct CDR3 sequences; around 48% were counted once. Around 15% of the sample is in the top ten clones. The source material was blood. Receptors originate from a man under 40 in good health.

Comment on this clonotype: A read error may explain this, as a much larger clone is one base away. The rearrangement uses TRBV6-2 or TRBV6-3 and TRBJ2-3, with TRBD1 identical over 8 bases. Looked up from germline, CDR1 is MNHEY and CDR2 is SVGEGT. V gave up 6 bases and J gave up 1 base; unmatched junction bases: 6. This CDR3 region has 15 residues. The CDR3 sequence is CASRLQGAGTDTQYF. The CDR3 region has the DNA TGTGCCAGCAGGTTGCAGGGGGCAGGCACAGATACGCAGTATTTT.

The rearrangement uses TRBV15 and TRBJ2-3, with D hard to call. The CDR3 has 14 amino acids. CDR1 LNHNV and CDR2 YYDKDF come from the germline V gene (reference sequence). Trimming stripped 0 bases from V and 3 bases from J, with 7 bases between. The CDR3 coding sequence is TGTGCCACCAGCAGAGATAAAGGAACAGATACGCAGTATTTT. Its protein is CATSRDKGTDTQYF.

In regard to this clonotype: Sequence at one end of the junction differs from germline and may be a read error. The J gene is TRBJ2-1, the V gene TRBV20-1; possible D gene TRBD2, 6 bases. Germline V gene data show CDR1 as DFQATT and CDR2 as SNEGSKA (reference sequence). This CDR3 has 14 amino acids. Here the CDR3 DNA reads TGCAGTGCTGGAGATGGCAGCGGGTACAATGAGCAGTTCTTC. This encodes CSAGDGSGYNEQFF.

This clonotype has just a few counts. Possible read error: a much larger clone is one base away. The rearrangement uses TRBV7-2 and TRBJ2-7; no reliable D call. This CDR3 is 13 amino acids long. The V gene lost 5 bases and the J gene lost 5 bases, with 13 bases spanning the gap. Germline V CDR1 and CDR2: SGHTA, FQGNSA. The CDR3 DNA reads TGTGCCAGCAGCGTACCAGGAGCCGACGAGCAGTACTTC. Residues: CASSVPGADEQYF.

The V and J genes are TRBV4-2 and TRBJ1-1; maybe TRBD1 (6 bases). Looked up from germline, CDR1 is LGHNA and CDR2 is YNFKEQ. CDR3 length: 13 amino acids. The V end lost 8 bases, the J end lost 4 bases, and 14 bases lay between the germline ends. The CDR3 protein is CASRLGGGTEAFF. CDR3 DNA sequence: TGTGCCAGCCGATTGGGGGGCGGCACTGAAGCTTTCTTT.

The CDR3 sequence: CASSLDGILANEKLFF. In nucleotides, the CDR3 is TGCGCCAGCAGCTTGGACGGAATTCTGGCTAATGAAAAACTGTTTTTT. V and J are TRBV5-1 and TRBJ1-4; no reliable D call. Germline values: CDR1 SGHRS, CDR2 YFSETQ. Trimming stripped 0 bases from V and 3 bases from J, with 12 bases between. This CDR3 has 16 residues.

The V gene is TRBV7-9, the J gene TRBJ2-4, with 11 bases aligning to TRBD2. CDR1 and CDR2 from the germline V gene are SEHNR and FQNEAQ (reference sequence). With V trimmed by 5 bases and J by 0 bases, 9 bases remained unmatched. This CDR3 region has 18 residues. The CDR3 sequence is CASSPRLAGILAKNIQYF. The CDR3, as DNA: TGTGCCAGCAGCCCCCGACTAGCGGGGATACTAGCCAAAAACATTCAGTACTTC.

The rearrangement joins TRBV7-9 to TRBJ2-1, with D unclear. Deletions cut 0 bases from V and 3 bases from J, with 9 bases between. Germline CDR1 and CDR2: SEHNR and FQNEAQ (reference sequence). CDR3 length: 15 residues. CDR3 loop: CASSLAPSGYNEQFF. CDR3 DNA: TGTGCCAGCAGCTTAGCCCCGTCAGGCTACAATGAGCAGTTCTTC.

The gene calls are TRBV5-1 and TRBJ1-1; the D gene is possibly TRBD1 (6 bases). V was cut by 0 bases and J by 1 base, with 10 bases left in between. CDR1 SGHRS and CDR2 YFSETQ come from the germline V gene. There are 15 residues in the CDR3. CDR3 sequence: CASSLENRANTEAFF. For the CDR3, the DNA is TGCGCCAGCAGCTTGGAAAACAGGGCGAACACTGAAGCTTTCTTT.

The V and J genes are TRBV29-1 and TRBJ2-7; possibly TRBD1 or TRBD2 for D (5 bases each). TRBJ2-5 explains the end of the DNA better; the J call may be wrong. Germline V gene sequence: CDR1 SQVTM, CDR2 ANQGSEA. CDR3 size: 13 residues. The CDR3 loop is CSVARGHQETQYF. Here the CDR3 DNA reads TGCAGCGTTGCTCGGGGCCACCAAGAGACCCAGTACTTC.

This chain connects TRBV3-1 to TRBJ2-5; D gene ambiguous. V was shortened by 0 bases and J by 1 base, with 9 bases between the two germline ends. The CDR3 sequence is 15 residues long. Germline V lookup: CDR1 LGHDT, CDR2 YNNKEL (reference sequence). As DNA, the CDR3 is TGTGCCAGCAGCCAAGAGCAAACTTCCCAAGAGACCCAGTACTTC. Translating it yields CASSQEQTSQETQYF.

This clonotype has more than one count but fewer than ten. This chain links TRBV12-3 or TRBV12-4 with TRBJ2-7; TRBD2 is a possible D gene (6 bases). Trimming pared 3 bases from V and 4 bases from J, leaving 16 bases between. The CDR3 contains 15 residues. Written as DNA, the CDR3 is TGTGCCAGCAGTTTTGGAGGGCCCCCTCGTTACGAGCAGTACTTC. Translating gives CASSFGGPPRYEQYF.

This clonotype was observed a few times. V is TRBV6-1 and J is TRBJ2-5; D is unresolved. The J call may be in error: the DNA end matches TRBJ2-7 better. Germline values: CDR1 MNHNS, CDR2 SASEGT. The CDR3 spans 14 residues. CDR3 nucleotides: TGTGCCAGCAGTGAAATGGGCACTTCCTACGAGCAGTACTTC. Protein product: CASSEMGTSYEQYF.

The CDR3 region has the DNA TGCAGTGCTACGGTGGCTGGGGGCCGTGAGACCCAGTACTTC. Translation gives CSATVAGGRETQYF. The V and J genes are TRBV20-1 and TRBJ2-5; the D gene is possibly TRBD1 (6 bases). The CDR3 runs to 14 residues. Germline assignment: CDR1 DFQATT and CDR2 SNEGSKA (reference sequence). The germline V and J ends were trimmed by 4 bases and 5 bases, with 17 bases remaining between them.

Only a few counts were recorded for this clonotype. J is TRBJ2-2 and V is TRBV29-1, with a tentative D call TRBD1 (6 bases). This CDR3 comprises 15 residues. Germline V gene lookup returns CDR1 SQVTM and CDR2 ANQGSEA. Trimming left V 7 bases short and J 2 bases short, with 17 bases between. CDR3: CSAATGRLNTGELFF. DNA of the CDR3: TGCAGCGCCGCGACAGGCCGACTAAACACCGGGGAGCTGTTTTTT.